The next 5 T cell receptor beta chains were all read from a single sample in a study of T cells after yellow fever vaccination. TCRdb reprocessed the 5' RACE reads via MiXCR and lists one record per CDR3 protein. The sample has about 320,000 distinct CDR3 sequences, about 10% seen once. The specimen comprised CD4+ T cells sorted from PBMCs, sampled 45 days after the yellow fever booster vaccination. These receptors were collected from a man aged 18 to 29 who received the YFV17D yellow fever vaccine.

In this sample, this clonotype turned up a few times. The chain carries TRBV20-1 and TRBJ2-7; TRBD2 matches 11 bases. The germline CDR1 and CDR2 sequences are DFQATT and SNEGSKA (reference sequence). The CDR3 sequence is 11 residues long. CDR3 DNA: TGCAGAGGACTAGCGGGCTACGAGCAGTACTTC. This translates into CRGLAGYEQYF.

This rearrangement joins TRBV5-1 to TRBJ2-7; perhaps TRBD2 as D (7 bases). The V gene lost 4 bases and the J gene lost 3 bases, with 17 bases spanning the gap. The V gene's germline CDR1 is SGHRS and CDR2 YFSETQ. The CDR3 has 15 residues. Written as DNA, the CDR3 is TGCGCCAGCAGCCCCGGGGAGGGGGGATTCTACGAGCAGTACTTC. It yields the protein CASSPGEGGFYEQYF.

This clonotype was found a few times. The gene calls are TRBV6-5 and TRBJ1-6, with D tentatively TRBD1 (5 bases). CDR1 and CDR2 (germline): MNHEY, SVGAGI. This CDR3 contains 16 residues. V was trimmed by 2 bases and J by 9 bases, leaving 17 bases between them. The CDR3 loop reads CASSYDPGNYGSPLHF. The CDR3, as DNA: TGTGCCAGCAGTTACGATCCAGGGAATTATGGTTCACCCCTCCACTTT.

This chain uses TRBV7-2 with TRBJ1-1, with D possibly being TRBD1 (5 bases). The CDR3 loop spans 14 amino acids. V shed 2 bases and J shed 5 bases, with 12 bases lying between them. Germline lookup yields CDR1 SGHTA and CDR2 FQGNSA. The CDR3 DNA sequence: TGTGCCAGCAGCTTACAGGGAGGATTTACTGAAGCTTTCTTT. It translates to CASSLQGGFTEAFF.

This clonotype was seen repeatedly, ten times or more. The J gene is TRBJ2-1, the V gene TRBV5-1; possibly TRBD2 for D (6 bases). Per germline, CDR1 SGHRS and CDR2 YFSETQ. The CDR3 covers 15 residues. Trimming shortened V by 5 bases and J by 4 bases, and 16 bases separated the two germline ends. CDR3 region: CASRTEGKFYNEQFF. For the CDR3, the DNA is TGCGCCAGCAGAACGGAGGGGAAGTTTTACAATGAGCAGTTCTTC.